This TCR beta chain was identified in a study of cytomegalovirus exposure and HLA in healthy donors (dated by TCRdb to about 2017). For the wider study: According to an earlier analysis of 587 of the donors, 200 million or so T cells yielded approximately 120 million unique TCR beta sequences and 276 Gb of sequence data. Both class I and class II loci were covered by HLA typing, at four-digit resolution. The study aimed to test whether cataloging public T cell receptors could reveal signatures of past pathogen exposure. Typing coverage differed by locus: A, B, C, DRB1 and DQB1 were typed in roughly 629-640 donors, DQA1 in roughly 510, DPA1 in around 580, and DPB1 in just under 480. Several DR-DQ haplotypes were treated as single units for association and clustering because of strong linkage in the cohort. In the later analysis, no new phenotypic data were used to find candidate immune exposures; instead, reliance was placed on TCR beta sequences and their occurrence across donors. A later analysis re-examined previously published TCR beta repertoires from 610 or so donors and added high-resolution HLA genotyping to investigate patterns of TCR occurrence. The study profiled the T cell repertoires of under 850 subjects by immunosequencing and related them to cytomegalovirus serostatus. An early release covering about 600 HLA-typed donors comprised approximately 300 gigabases of sequencing data and about 90 million unique TCR sequences. Among a few hundred genotyped donors of the cohort, an average of around 240,000 unique TCR beta nucleotide sequences were sequenced per donor, roughly a sixth of them non-productive. Every discovery cohort repertoire had been produced on one sequencing platform. Alongside the repertoire data, information on donor age, sex, ethnicity and CMV serostatus was compiled. Genome-wide SNP genotypes for about three fifths of the roughly 670 donors were used in a later genetic analysis, which treated that subset as a discovery cohort. High-throughput TCR immunosequencing, statistical association of individual TCRs with disease status, and machine learning were combined to predict cytomegalovirus infection status. In addition to the first cohort of around 670 subjects, a separate validation cohort of 120 different subjects was used. In an earlier analysis of about 590 of the donors, high-throughput TCR beta sequencing was used to judge whether each TCR beta V gene segment behaved as functional or pseudogenic. Of the roughly 400 genotyped donors, 65% to 90% fell in the genetic ancestry cluster associated with self-reported Caucasian donors. Study-wide findings and limitations: V-gene and J-gene trimming of TCR beta chains was associated with a missense DCLRE1C variant in a later genetic analysis, and the association was replicated in an independent cohort. A group of highly shared sequence variants was considered likely to be a technical artifact of the sequencing pipeline. The authors suggested that the approach could potentially be generalized to other disease states and immunological phenotypes. In a later analysis, most CMV-associated TCR beta chains were found to appear HLA-restricted, with HLA associations seemingly driven largely by CMV exposure. Most TCR sequences were seen in very few donors, while some public TCRs were found in many individuals. A later analysis reported that several top co-occurrence clusters appeared linked to parvovirus B19, influenza, CMV and Epstein-Barr virus. Sequencing depth was assumed to be roughly uniform across donors in the presence/absence analyses, though that assumption may not hold. In this cohort, only TCR beta chains were sequenced, and detectable features were limited by the absence of alpha or paired-chain data. Because the 87-base-pair reads could not distinguish some IMGT-functional V segments, including TRBV6-2 and TRBV6-3, those segments were excluded. In a later analysis, HLA-associated TCR beta chains were found to be more clonally expanded and to have lower generation probabilities than equally common non-associated chains. Broadly in line with IMGT annotations, most TCR beta V segments showed up in productive rearrangements about 90% or about 30% of the time in an earlier analysis of a few hundred of the donors. The classifier was reported to diagnose cytomegalovirus status with high specificity and sensitivity in both the original and validation cohorts. Assigning TCR associations to individual alleles was difficult when HLA alleles, especially DR and DQ, strongly co-occurred. In a later analysis, the rate of TCR association differed among HLA loci, with DRB1 alleles having the most associated TCRs and HLA-C alleles having the fewest. In vitro tests confirmed that three of the cytomegalovirus-associated TCR beta chains recognize cytomegalovirus antigens. The only immune exposure information available for the cohort was CMV serostatus. A further reported finding was that TCR beta sequences accurately predicted the HLA-A and HLA-B alleles for most subjects in the first cohort. According to a later genetic analysis, donors in an Asian-associated ancestry cluster had fewer N-insertions in productive TCRs than the roughly 660-donor mean. A total of some 180 TCR beta chains were listed by the study as associated with cytomegalovirus. Specific HLA alleles were associated with 15,000 to 20,000 TCR beta sequences at a false discovery rate of 0.05 in a later analysis. Because counts were too low, seventeen rarely observed V segments, including chromosome 9 orphons, were excluded from the earlier analysis of fewer than 650 of the donors. Correlated functional status among segregating V segments might be attributable to linkage disequilibrium, but an unknown experimental factor could not be ruled out. Because HLA typing was missing for some donors at each locus, association tests included only the typed subset.

Taken from cysteine to phenylalanine, the CDR3 has 16 residues. Solely the CDR3 DNA is kept, with 48 bases framed from the first base. After removal of 5 bases from V and 1 base from J, the junction retains 9 bases not matched to a gene. Via the germline V gene, CDR1 is ENHRY and CDR2 SYGVKD. As for this clone: Its binding antigen is unknown. Base qualities were left out, and no much larger clone turns up one base away.

The cohort was made up of 500 to 850 healthy bone marrow donors. At the time of sampling, every cohort member was nominally healthy, though immune exposures that went unrecorded were likely present. The donor was CMV seronegative and belonged to the group of roughly 330 seronegative cohort members. A peripheral blood sample was provided by each donor, and peripheral blood mononuclear cells were used for TCR beta sequencing. The Qiagen DNeasy Blood Extraction Kit was used to extract genomic DNA from the blood cell samples. Receptor libraries were prepared by the immunoSEQ multiplex PCR assay. The multiplex PCR relied on a mix of 60 forward primers for TCR Vbeta segments and 13 reverse primers for TCR Jbeta segments. Amplification of the CDR3 region of rearranged TCR beta genes was performed with a multiplex PCR assay on genomic DNA. The Illumina HiSeq System was used to sequence the amplified TCR beta libraries as 87-base-pair reads. The source study handled its data this way. Across the 600 to 700 repertoires, a later analysis counted 60 million to 90 million unique TCR beta chains, about 10 million of which were shared by at least two donors. Raw reads were error-corrected and collapsed into unique sequences by a nearest-neighbor algorithm in which closely related sequences were merged to remove PCR and sequencing errors. Alignment of CDR3 sequences to IMGT reference sequences was used to assign V, D and J gene segments. For a sequence to be retained, at least a six-nucleotide match to both a V gene segment and a J gene segment was required. A rearrangement counted as productive if the CDR3 had no stop codons and remained in frame with V and J, and every other rearrangement counted as non-productive. CDR3 was defined according to IMGT convention as the region running from the second conserved V-encoded cysteine to the conserved J-encoded phenylalanine. The earlier analysis of approximately 500 of the donors excluded sequences that lacked an unambiguous match to a single V gene segment. In an earlier analysis of about 590 of the donors, a V segment was called functional when productive rearrangements were above 56.7%, and segregating when the standard deviation between donors exceeded 5%. A statistical classification framework was built to diagnose cytomegalovirus status from the catalog of TCR beta chain sequences. In a later analysis, TCR nucleotide sequences were compared against IMGT/GENE-DB human TR gene sequences so that V and J genes could be assigned. In a later analysis, CDR3 sequences and most-parsimonious VDJ recombination scenarios were assigned using the TCRdist pipeline. In a later analysis, every TCR beta chain was defined by the combination of its CDR3 amino acid sequence and its V-gene family, and reads without a unique V-gene family were dropped. As a way to deal with suspected cross-contamination and a sequencing artifact, a later analysis dropped 640 or so nucleotide sequences that were highly shared and had low generation probability. For each public chain, a later analysis derived a clonal expansion index from normalized ranks of inferred template counts within each repertoire. In a later analysis, generation probabilities were computed with a VDJ recombination model fitted to out-of-frame rearrangements, and the resulting probabilities were checked against IGoR. In a later analysis, hypergeometric tests were used to score TCR-TCR, TCR-HLA and TCR-CMV co-occurrence, with a repertoire-size bias correction applied to TCR pairs. A later analysis estimated false discovery rates by permuting HLA or CMV assignments 20 times. A later analysis grouped co-occurring TCRs with DBSCAN, adding TCRdist sequence similarity when clustering within HLA-allele-positive subsets. Co-occurrence clustering excluded repertoires with fewer than 30,000 or more than 120,000 public chains, plus five with anomalous nucleotide sharing. The immuneACCESS repertoire file appears here via TCRdb, limited to in-frame rearrangements. These files lack a portion of the clones; in checked studies, under half of the deficit traces to unresolved V genes, and the cause of the others is not known. That table supplies the V and J calls and clone size; D and trimming were determined from the DNA. Across this sample there are about 250,000 clones, with roughly 70% seen only once. Under 3% of the sample is in the top ten clones.

The TCR originated in a female donor in good health and CMV-seronegative. The chain employs TRBV10-3 and TRBJ1-1, and TRBD1 aligns with 8 junction nucleotides. The sequencing input was PBMCs. The CDR3 region has the sequence CAISTTGADGNTEAFF. The nucleotide sequence is TGTGCCATCAGTACGACAGGGGCTGATGGGAACACTGAAGCTTTCTTT.